This T cell receptor beta chain was sequenced during a study of blood T cell repertoires in COVID-19. Overall study: From T cells, B-cell-depleted T cells, or PBMCs came the material, which was cDNA or gDNA.

Libraries were prepared by immunoSEQ multiplex PCR; TCRdb keeps only in-frame clonotypes and omits some of them. The sample has 410,000 or so clones, 75% to 90% seen once. This receptor was obtained from a woman aged 40 to 50 with COVID-19, enrolled during active disease. Source material: peripheral blood.

The CDR3 sequence: CASSLPRLAGGPGDEQYF. The CDR3 region has the DNA TGTGCCAGCAGCTTACCTAGACTAGCGGGAGGGCCCGGGGACGAGCAGTACTTC. This chain connects TRBV11-2 to TRBJ2-7; 14 nucleotides agree with TRBD2. Unmatched junction bases numbered 11, after V lost 2 bases and J lost 5 bases. CDR3 size: 18 residues. Germline CDR1 reads SGHAT; CDR2 reads FQNNGV.